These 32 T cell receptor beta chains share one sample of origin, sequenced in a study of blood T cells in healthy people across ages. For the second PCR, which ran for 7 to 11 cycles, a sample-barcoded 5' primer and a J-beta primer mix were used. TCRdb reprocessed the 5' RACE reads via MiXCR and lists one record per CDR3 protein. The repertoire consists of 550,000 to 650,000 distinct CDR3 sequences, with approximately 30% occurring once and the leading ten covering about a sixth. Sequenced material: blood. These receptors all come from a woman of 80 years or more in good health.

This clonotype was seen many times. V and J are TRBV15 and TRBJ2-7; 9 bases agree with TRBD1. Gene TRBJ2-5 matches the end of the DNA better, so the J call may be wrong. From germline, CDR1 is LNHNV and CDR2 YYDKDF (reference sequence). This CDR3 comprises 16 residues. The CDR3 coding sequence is TGTGCCACCAGCCCCCGGACAGGGGCGACCTCAGCGACCCAGTACTTC. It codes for CATSPRTGATSATQYF.

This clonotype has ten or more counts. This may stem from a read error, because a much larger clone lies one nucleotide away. CDR3 amino acids: CASNSDSYEQYF. The CDR3 DNA reads TGTGCCAGCAATTCGGACAGTTACGAGCAGTACTTC. J is TRBJ2-7 and V is TRBV6-1; the D gene is possibly TRBD1 (6 bases). Trimming removed 7 bases from V and 4 bases from J, with 11 bases in between. From germline, CDR1 is MNHNS and CDR2 SASEGT. CDR3 length: 12 residues.

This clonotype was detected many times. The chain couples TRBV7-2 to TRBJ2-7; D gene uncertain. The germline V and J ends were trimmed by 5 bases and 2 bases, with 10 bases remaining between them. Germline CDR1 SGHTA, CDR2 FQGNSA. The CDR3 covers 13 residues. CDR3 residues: CASSHSDTYEQYF. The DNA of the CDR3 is TGTGCCAGCAGCCACTCCGATACCTACGAGCAGTACTTC.

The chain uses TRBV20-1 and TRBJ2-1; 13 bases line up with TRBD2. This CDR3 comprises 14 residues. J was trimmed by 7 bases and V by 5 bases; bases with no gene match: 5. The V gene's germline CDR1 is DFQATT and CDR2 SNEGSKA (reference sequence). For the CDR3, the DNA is TGCAGTGCTTCGACTAGCGGGGGGCCAAATGAGCAGTTCTTC. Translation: CSASTSGGPNEQFF.

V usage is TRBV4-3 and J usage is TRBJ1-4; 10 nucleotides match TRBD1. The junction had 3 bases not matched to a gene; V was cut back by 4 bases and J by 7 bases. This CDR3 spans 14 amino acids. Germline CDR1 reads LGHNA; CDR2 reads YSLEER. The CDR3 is CASSPRDRGEKLFF. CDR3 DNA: TGCGCCAGCAGCCCCCGGGACAGGGGTGAAAAACTGTTTTTT.

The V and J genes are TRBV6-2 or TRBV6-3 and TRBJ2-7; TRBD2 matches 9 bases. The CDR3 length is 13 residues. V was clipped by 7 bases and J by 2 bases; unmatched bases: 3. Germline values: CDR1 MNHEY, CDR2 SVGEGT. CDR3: CASTSGNTYEQYF. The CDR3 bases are TGTGCCAGCACTAGCGGGAACACCTACGAGCAGTACTTC.

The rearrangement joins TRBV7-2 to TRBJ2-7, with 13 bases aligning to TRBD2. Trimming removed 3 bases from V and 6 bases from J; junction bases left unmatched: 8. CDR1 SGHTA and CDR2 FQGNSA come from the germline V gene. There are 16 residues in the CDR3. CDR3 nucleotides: TGTGCCAGCAGCTTGAGGGGACTAGCGGGGAGCTGCGAGCAGTACTTC. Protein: CASSLRGLAGSCEQYF.

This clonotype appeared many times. The CDR3 bases are TGCAGCGTTGACCTGGCTAGCGGAGATACGCAGTATTTT. Its translation: CSVDLASGDTQYF. This chain joins TRBV29-1 and TRBJ2-3; 7 positions agree with TRBD2. The J segment lost 5 bases and the V segment lost 3 bases, leaving 5 bases of the junction unmatched. CDR1 SQVTM and CDR2 ANQGSEA come from the germline V gene. This CDR3 has 13 residues.

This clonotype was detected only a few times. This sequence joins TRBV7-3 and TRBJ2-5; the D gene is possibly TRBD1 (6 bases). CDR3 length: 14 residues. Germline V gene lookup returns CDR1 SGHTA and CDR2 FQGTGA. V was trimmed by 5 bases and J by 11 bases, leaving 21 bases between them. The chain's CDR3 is CASSKGQRPNEQYF. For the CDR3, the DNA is TGTGCCAGCAGCAAGGGACAACGACCGAATGAGCAGTACTTC.

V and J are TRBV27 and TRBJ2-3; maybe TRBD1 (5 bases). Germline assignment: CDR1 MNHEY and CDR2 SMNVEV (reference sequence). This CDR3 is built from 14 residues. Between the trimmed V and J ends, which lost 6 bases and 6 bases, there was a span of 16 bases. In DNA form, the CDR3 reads TGTGCCAGCAGAGGAAATCAGGGTGGGGATACGCAGTATTTT. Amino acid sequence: CASRGNQGGDTQYF.

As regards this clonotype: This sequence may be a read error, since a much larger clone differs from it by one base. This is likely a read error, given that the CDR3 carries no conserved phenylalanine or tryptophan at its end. CDR3 DNA sequence: TGTGCCAGCAGCGGGGGGACAGACCAAGAGACCCAGTACGTC. Its translation: CASSGGTDQETQYV. The chain links TRBV11-2 to TRBJ2-5; D might be TRBD1 (7 bases). The CDR3 has 14 amino acids. Germline CDR1 SGHAT, CDR2 FQNNGV. V was clipped by 5 bases and J by 0 bases, with 10 bases between them.

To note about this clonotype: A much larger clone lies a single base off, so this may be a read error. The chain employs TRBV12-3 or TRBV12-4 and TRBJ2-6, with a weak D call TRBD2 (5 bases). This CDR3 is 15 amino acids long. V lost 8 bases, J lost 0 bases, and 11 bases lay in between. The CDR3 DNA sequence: TGTGCCAGCGGCCTACGGGACTCTGGGGCCAACGTCCTGACTTTC. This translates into CASGLRDSGANVLTF.

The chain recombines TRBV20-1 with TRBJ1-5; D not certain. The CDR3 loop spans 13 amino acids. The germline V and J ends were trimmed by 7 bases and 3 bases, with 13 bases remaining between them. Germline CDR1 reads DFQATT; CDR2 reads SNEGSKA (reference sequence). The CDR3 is CSVLGELNQPQHF. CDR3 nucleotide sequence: TGCAGTGTTCTGGGAGAGCTCAATCAGCCCCAGCATTTT.

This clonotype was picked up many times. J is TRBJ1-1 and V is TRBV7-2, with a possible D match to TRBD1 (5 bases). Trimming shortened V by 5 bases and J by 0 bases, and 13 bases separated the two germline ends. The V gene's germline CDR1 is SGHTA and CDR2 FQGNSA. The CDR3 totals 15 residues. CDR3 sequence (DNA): TGTGCCAGCAGCCCCCTCCGGGGGATGAACACTGAAGCTTTCTTT. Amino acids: CASSPLRGMNTEAFF.

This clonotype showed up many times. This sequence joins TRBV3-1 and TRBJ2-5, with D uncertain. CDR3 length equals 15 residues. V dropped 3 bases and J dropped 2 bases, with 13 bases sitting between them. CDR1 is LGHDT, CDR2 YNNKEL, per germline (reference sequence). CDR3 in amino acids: CASSQDGFGQETQYF. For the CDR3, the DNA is TGTGCCAGCAGCCAGGACGGTTTTGGGCAAGAGACCCAGTACTTC.

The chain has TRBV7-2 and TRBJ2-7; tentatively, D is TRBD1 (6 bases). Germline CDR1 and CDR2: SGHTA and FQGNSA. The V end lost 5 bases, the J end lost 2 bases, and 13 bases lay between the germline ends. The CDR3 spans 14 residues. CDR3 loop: CASSADRRTYEQYF. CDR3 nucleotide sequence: TGTGCCAGCAGCGCCGACAGGCGGACCTACGAGCAGTACTTC. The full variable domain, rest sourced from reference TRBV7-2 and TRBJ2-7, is GAGVSQSPSNKVTEKGKDVELRCDPISGHTALYWYRQSLGQGLEFLIYFQGNSAPDKSGLPSDRFSAERTGGSVSTLTIQRTQQEDSAVYLCASSADRRTYEQYFGPGTRLTVT.

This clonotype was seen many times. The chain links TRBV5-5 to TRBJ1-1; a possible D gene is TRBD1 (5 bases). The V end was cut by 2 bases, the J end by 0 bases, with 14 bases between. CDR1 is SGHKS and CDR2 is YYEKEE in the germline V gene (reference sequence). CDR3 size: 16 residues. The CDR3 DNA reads TGTGCCAGCAGCTTCCCCTGGGGCAAAGTGAACACTGAAGCTTTCTTT. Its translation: CASSFPWGKVNTEAFF.

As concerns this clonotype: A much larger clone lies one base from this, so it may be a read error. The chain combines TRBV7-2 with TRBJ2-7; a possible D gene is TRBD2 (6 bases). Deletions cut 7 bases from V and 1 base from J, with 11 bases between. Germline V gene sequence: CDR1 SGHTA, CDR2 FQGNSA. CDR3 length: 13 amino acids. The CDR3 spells CTSTYGRSYEQYF. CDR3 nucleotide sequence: TGTACCAGCACCTACGGGAGATCCTACGAGCAGTACTTC.

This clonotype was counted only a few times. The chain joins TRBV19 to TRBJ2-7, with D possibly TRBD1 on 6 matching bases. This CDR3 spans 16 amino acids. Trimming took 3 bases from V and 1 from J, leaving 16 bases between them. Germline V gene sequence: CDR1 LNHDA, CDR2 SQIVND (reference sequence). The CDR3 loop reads CASSISGTHKSYEQYF. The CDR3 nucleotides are TGTGCCAGTAGTATCTCCGGGACACACAAATCCTACGAGCAGTACTTC.

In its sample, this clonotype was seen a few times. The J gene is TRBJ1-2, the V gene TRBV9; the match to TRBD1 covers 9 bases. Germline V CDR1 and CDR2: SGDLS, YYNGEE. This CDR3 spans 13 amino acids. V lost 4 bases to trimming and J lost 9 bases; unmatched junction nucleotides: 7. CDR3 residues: CASSPPDRGSYTF. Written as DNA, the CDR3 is TGTGCCAGCAGCCCCCCGGACAGGGGAAGCTACACCTTC.

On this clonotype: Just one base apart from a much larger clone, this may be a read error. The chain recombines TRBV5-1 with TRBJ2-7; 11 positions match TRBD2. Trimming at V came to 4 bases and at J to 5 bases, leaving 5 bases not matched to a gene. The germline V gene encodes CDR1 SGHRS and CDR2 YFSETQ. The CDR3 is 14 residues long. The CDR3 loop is CASSTSGGRNEQYF. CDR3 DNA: TGCGCCAGCAGCACTAGCGGGGGTAGGAACGAGCAGTACTTC. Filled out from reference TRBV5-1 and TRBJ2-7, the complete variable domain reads KAGVTQTPRYLIKTRGQQVTLSCSPISGHRSVSWYQQTPGQGLQFLFEYFSETQRNKGNFPGRFSGRQFSNSRSEMNVSTLELGDSALYLCASSTSGGRNEQYFGPGTRLTVT.

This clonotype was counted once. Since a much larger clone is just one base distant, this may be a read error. The chain's CDR3 is CASSDGLAGVDEQFF. CDR3 in DNA: TGTGCCAGCAGTGACGGACTAGCGGGGGTGGATGAGCAGTTCTTC. This sequence joins TRBV6-4 and TRBJ2-1; 13 bases agree with TRBD2. The V and J ends lost 2 bases and 8 bases, in that order; junction bases with no gene match: 3. The germline gives CDR1 MRHNA, CDR2 SNTAGT. This CDR3 contains 15 residues.

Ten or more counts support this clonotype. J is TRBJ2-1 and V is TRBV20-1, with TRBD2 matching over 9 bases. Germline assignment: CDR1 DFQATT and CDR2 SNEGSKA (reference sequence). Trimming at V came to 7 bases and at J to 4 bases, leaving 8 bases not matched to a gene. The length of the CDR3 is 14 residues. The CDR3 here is CSVKTSGLYNEQFF. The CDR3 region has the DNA TGCAGTGTCAAGACTAGCGGTCTTTACAATGAGCAGTTCTTC.

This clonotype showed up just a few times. CDR3 amino acids: CASSARPGGGYTF. CDR3 coding DNA: TGTGCCAGCTCAGCCAGACCGGGAGGGGGCTACACCTTC. The chain combines TRBV18 with TRBJ1-2; D remains unclear. V was cut by 5 bases and J by 8 bases, with 15 bases left in between. In germline, CDR1 is KGHSH, CDR2 LQKENI. The CDR3 length is 13 residues.

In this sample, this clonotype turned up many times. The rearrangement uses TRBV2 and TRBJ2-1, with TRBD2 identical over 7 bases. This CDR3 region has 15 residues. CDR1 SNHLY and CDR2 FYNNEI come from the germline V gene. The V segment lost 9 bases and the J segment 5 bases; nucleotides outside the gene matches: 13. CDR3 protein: CARGGVQVQHNEQFF. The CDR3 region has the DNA TGTGCCAGGGGGGGGGTACAGGTCCAGCACAATGAGCAGTTCTTC.

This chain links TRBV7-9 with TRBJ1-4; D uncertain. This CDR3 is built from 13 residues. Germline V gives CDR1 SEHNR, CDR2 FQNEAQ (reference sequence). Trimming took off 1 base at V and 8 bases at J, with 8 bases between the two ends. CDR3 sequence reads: CASSLGAREKLFF. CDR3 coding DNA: TGTGCCAGCAGCTTAGGGGCGAGGGAAAAACTGTTTTTT.

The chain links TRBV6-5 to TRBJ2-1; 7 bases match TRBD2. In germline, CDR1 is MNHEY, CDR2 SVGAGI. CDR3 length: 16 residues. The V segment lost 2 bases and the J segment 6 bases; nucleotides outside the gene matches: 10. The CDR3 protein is CASSYGGGRPGNEQFF. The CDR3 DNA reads TGTGCCAGCAGTTACGGGGGGGGGAGACCCGGCAATGAGCAGTTCTTC.

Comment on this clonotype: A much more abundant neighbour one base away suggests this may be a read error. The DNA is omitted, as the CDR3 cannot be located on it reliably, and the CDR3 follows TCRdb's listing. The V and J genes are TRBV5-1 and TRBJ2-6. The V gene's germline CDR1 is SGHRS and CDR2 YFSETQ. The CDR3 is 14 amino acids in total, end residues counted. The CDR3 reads CASSWGYGANVRTF.

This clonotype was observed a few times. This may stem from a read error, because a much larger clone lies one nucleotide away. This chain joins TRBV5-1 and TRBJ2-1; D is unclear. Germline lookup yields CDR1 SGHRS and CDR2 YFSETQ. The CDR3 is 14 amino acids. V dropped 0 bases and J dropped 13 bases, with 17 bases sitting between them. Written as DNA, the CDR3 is TGCGCCAGCAGCTTGGGTAGCCGAGGAGAGACCCAGTTCTTC. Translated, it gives CASSLGSRGETQFF.

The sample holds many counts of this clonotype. The chain's CDR3 is CASSQDVAFRQPQHF. CDR3 DNA sequence: TGCGCCAGCAGCCAAGATGTGGCTTTCAGACAGCCCCAGCATTTT. The gene calls are TRBV4-1 and TRBJ1-5; no clear D. V lost 0 bases to trimming and J lost 7 bases, with 13 bases between them. The CDR3 is made up of 15 amino acids. The germline V gene encodes CDR1 MGHRA and CDR2 YSYEKL.

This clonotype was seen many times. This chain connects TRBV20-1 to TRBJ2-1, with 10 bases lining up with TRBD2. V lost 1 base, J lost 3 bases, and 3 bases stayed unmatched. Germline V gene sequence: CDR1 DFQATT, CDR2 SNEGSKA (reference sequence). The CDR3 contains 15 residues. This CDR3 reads CSARVLAGDYNEQFF. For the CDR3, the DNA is TGCAGTGCTAGAGTCCTAGCGGGGGACTACAATGAGCAGTTCTTC.

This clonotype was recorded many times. This CDR3 is CSAKPSGGLSWDEQFF. The CDR3 nucleotides read TGCAGTGCTAAGCCTAGCGGGGGGCTTTCGTGGGATGAGCAGTTCTTC. This rearrangement joins TRBV20-1 to TRBJ2-1, with 11 bases lining up with TRBD2. CDR1 and CDR2 from the germline V gene are DFQATT and SNEGSKA (reference sequence). This CDR3 has 16 amino acids. Unmatched junction bases numbered 13, after V lost 4 bases and J lost 8 bases.